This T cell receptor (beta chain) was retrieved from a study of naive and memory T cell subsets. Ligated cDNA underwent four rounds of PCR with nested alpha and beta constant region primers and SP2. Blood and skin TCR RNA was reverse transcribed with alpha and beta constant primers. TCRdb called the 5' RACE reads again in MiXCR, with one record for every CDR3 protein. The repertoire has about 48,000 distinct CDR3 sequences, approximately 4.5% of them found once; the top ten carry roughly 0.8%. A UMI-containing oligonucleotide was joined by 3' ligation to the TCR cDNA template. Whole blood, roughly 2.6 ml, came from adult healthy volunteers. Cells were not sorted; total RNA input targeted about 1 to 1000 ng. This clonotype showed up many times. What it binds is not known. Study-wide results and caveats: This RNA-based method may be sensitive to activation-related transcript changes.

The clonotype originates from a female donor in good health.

CDR3 DNA sequence: TGCAGTGCGCGACCGGCGAGCGGGAGGCCCTACAATGAGCAGTTCTTC. Amino acid sequence: CSARPASGRPYNEQFF. The V gene is TRBV20-1, the J gene TRBJ2-1, with TRBD2 matching 9 bases. The CDR3 has 16 residues. The V segment lost 6 bases and the J segment 2 bases; nucleotides outside the gene matches: 11. Germline V CDR1 and CDR2: DFQATT, SNEGSKA (reference sequence).